This TCR beta chain was identified in a study of monozygotic twins with inflammatory bowel disease. The study, taken as a whole, reports: Lower sharing of clonotypes with other individuals was seen in IBD patients than in healthy twins. This was most marked in patients showing signs of disease activity.

Added by template switching were UMIs that each held a 6-nucleotide sample barcode. With the 5' RACE reads reprocessed, TCRdb shows one record per CDR3 protein and no DNA. The sample holds approximately 400,000 distinct CDR3 sequences. CDR1 and CDR2 (germline): ENHRY, SYGVKD. CDR3 length: 12 amino acids. As for this clonotype: Its antigen is undetermined.

The chain combines TRBV10-3 with TRBJ1-2. Specimen: blood. The origin of this receptor is a human donor with ulcerative colitis or Crohn's disease, or a healthy co-twin of an affected twin (not recorded which). The CDR3 sequence is CAIEGGSYGYTF.